A selection of T cell receptor beta chains follows, all from one sample in a study of blood T cell repertoires in COVID-19. Repertoires were generated with immunoSEQ multiplex PCR, while TCRdb's copy carries only in-frame clones and drops some. The sample contains about 140,000 clones, about nine tenths of which appear only once. Sequenced sample: PBMCs or T cells enriched from blood (not recorded which). These receptors were obtained from a man in his fifties who had recovered from COVID-19. Each CDR3 is given with its conserved first and last residue. The D gene is left open where the match is weak. The size entry is marked missing in some rows and otherwise reads once, few, many or a size class.

size | J | length | D | V | CDR3 | DNA
. | TRBJ1-5 | 15 | . | TRBV28 | CASSLGGFGNQPQHF | TGTGCCAGCAGTTTGGGGGGATTCGGCAATCAGCCCCAGCATTTT
. | TRBJ2-1 | 15 | TRBD1 | TRBV7-9 | CASSRDRGHYNEQFF | TGTGCCAGCAGCCGCGACAGGGGGCACTACAATGAGCAGTTCTTC
. | TRBJ1-1 | 15 | . | TRBV19 | CASNRGGPVRTEAFF | TGTGCCAGTAACCGCGGGGGGCCGGTGAGGACTGAAGCTTTCTTT
. | TRBJ1-2 | 12 | . | TRBV5-8 | CASSHTVYGYTF | TGTGCCAGCAGCCATACAGTCTATGGCTACACCTTC
. | TRBJ2-1 | 15 | TRBD1 | TRBV5-1 | CASSLGGTGPNEQFF | TGCGCCAGCAGCTTGGGTGGGACAGGGCCCAATGAGCAGTTCTTC
. | TRBJ2-1 | 15 | TRBD2 | TRBV7-9 | CASSLVGTNYNEQFF | TGTGCCAGCAGCTTAGTGGGGACTAACTACAATGAGCAGTTCTTC
once | TRBJ1-5 | 15 | TRBD1 | TRBV5-6 | CASSLWGQLSPPQHF | TGTGCCAGCAGCTTGTGGGGACAGCTATCTCCACCCCAGCATTTT
. | TRBJ1-3 | 14 | . | TRBV5-8 | CASVNPVSGNTIYF | TGTGCCAGCGTAAATCCGGTCTCTGGAAACACCATATATTTT
. | TRBJ2-7 | 16 | TRBD2 | TRBV4-1 | CASSQGGGRGSYEQYF | TGCGCCAGCAGCCAAGGGGGCGGGAGGGGAAGCTACGAGCAGTACTTC
. | TRBJ2-1 | 14 | . | TRBV7-9 | CASSLAGGPSEQFF | TGTGCCAGCAGCTTAGCGGGGGGGCCAAGTGAGCAGTTCTTC
. | TRBJ2-2 | 18 | TRBD2 | TRBV11-2 | CASSVEGSGGINTGELFF | TGTGCCAGCAGCGTCGAGGGTAGCGGGGGGATTAACACCGGGGAGCTGTTTTTT
. | TRBJ2-3 | 17 | . | TRBV4-1 | CASSQERLRSSTDTQYF | TGCGCCAGCAGCCAAGAAAGACTTCGTTCTAGCACAGATACGCAGTATTTT
. | TRBJ2-1 | 18 | TRBD2 | TRBV5-8 | CASSRERTSGSSYNEQFF | TGTGCCAGCAGTCGCGAGCGGACTAGCGGGAGCTCCTACAATGAGCAGTTCTTC
. | TRBJ2-2 | 16 | TRBD2 | TRBV7-9 | CASSGLAGANTGELFF | TGTGCCAGCAGCGGACTAGCGGGCGCGAACACCGGGGAGCTGTTTTTT
. | TRBJ1-2 | 13 | . | TRBV11-2 | CASSLDGAYGYTF | TGTGCCAGCAGCTTAGATGGGGCTTATGGCTACACCTTC
. | TRBJ2-3 | 16 | TRBD2 | TRBV3-1/TRBV3-2 | CASSSGTSGRVDTQYF | TGTGCCAGCAGCTCCGGGACTAGCGGGAGGGTAGATACGCAGTATTTT
. | TRBJ1-1 | 15 | . | TRBV14 | CASSQDVQGITEAFF | TGTGCCAGCAGCCAAGATGTTCAGGGCATCACTGAAGCTTTCTTT
once | TRBJ1-5 | 15 | TRBD1 | TRBV28 | CASSSQGGGHQPQHF | TGTGCCAGCAGCTCACAGGGGGGAGGGCATCAGCCCCAGCATTTT
. | TRBJ2-5 | 12 | . | TRBV2 | CASSLDIETQYF | TGTGCCAGCAGCCTAGATATTGAGACCCAGTACTTC
. | TRBJ2-5 | 14 | TRBD1 | TRBV28 | CASRMGQHQETQYF | TGTGCCAGCAGAATGGGACAGCACCAAGAGACCCAGTACTTC